The 15 T cell receptor beta chains below all came from one sample that was sequenced in a study of identical twins. Via MiXCR, TCRdb re-called the 5' RACE reads, giving one row per CDR3 protein. This sample has 450,000 or so distinct CDR3 sequences, with 20% to 25% found just once. The sample was also reused in another study, on T cells expressing NK-cell markers.

Input material: CD4+ T cells sorted from blood. These receptors were taken from a woman under 30 in good health.

The J gene is TRBJ2-3, the V gene TRBV20-1, with D maybe TRBD1 (6 bases). This CDR3 comprises 15 residues. Trimming took off 3 bases at V and 0 bases at J, with 13 bases between the two ends. CDR1 and CDR2 (germline): DFQATT, SNEGSKA (reference sequence). The CDR3 bases are TGCAGTGCTAGCGTCTGGGGGCCGAGCACAGATACGCAGTATTTT. It translates to CSASVWGPSTDTQYF.

CDR3 in amino acids: CASSYNSGSTYEQYF. CDR3 DNA sequence: TGTGCCAGCAGTTACAACAGCGGATCAACCTACGAGCAGTACTTC. J is TRBJ2-7 and V is TRBV6-2 or TRBV6-3; D perhaps matches TRBD2 (5 bases). Per the germline V gene, CDR1 is MNHEY and CDR2 is SVGEGT. There are 15 residues in the CDR3. Trimming removed 2 bases from V and 2 bases from J, with 13 bases in between.

This chain connects TRBV20-1 to TRBJ2-1; TRBD2 might be the D (6 bases). CDR3 size: 12 residues. Trimming took 3 bases from V and 10 from J, leaving 13 bases between them. CDR1 and CDR2 from the germline V gene are DFQATT and SNEGSKA (reference sequence). CDR3 protein: CSASGRLAEQFF. The CDR3 nucleotides read TGCAGTGCTAGTGGTCGTCTAGCGGAGCAGTTCTTC.

The V and J genes are TRBV6-1 and TRBJ1-1, with no clear D. CDR1 and CDR2 (germline): MNHNS, SASEGT. The V end was cut by 6 bases, the J end by 3 bases, with 17 bases between. The CDR3 is made up of 15 amino acids. CDR3: CASSIMTMQDTEAFF. DNA for the CDR3: TGTGCCAGCAGCATTATGACAATGCAGGACACTGAAGCTTTCTTT.

This clonotype appeared a few times. The V call is TRBV20-1, the J call TRBJ2-1, with D possibly TRBD1 on 6 matching bases. V was shortened by 5 bases and J by 0 bases, with 11 bases between the two germline ends. Germline V CDR1 and CDR2: DFQATT, SNEGSKA (reference sequence). This CDR3 spans 14 amino acids. In DNA, the CDR3 is TGCAGTGCTTTCCCGACAGGCTCCTACAATGAGCAGTTCTTC. Encoded protein: CSAFPTGSYNEQFF.

The chain carries TRBV6-2 or TRBV6-3 and TRBJ2-7; 9 positions match TRBD2. The CDR3 sequence is 16 residues long. Per germline, CDR1 MNHEY and CDR2 SVGEGT. The ends lost 2 bases at V and 5 bases at J; junction bases unmatched: 10. Here the CDR3 reads CASSYRGELAGNEQYF. The CDR3 DNA follows: TGTGCCAGCAGTTACCGAGGCGAACTAGCGGGTAACGAGCAGTACTTC.

This clonotype has just a few counts. This chain links TRBV12-3 or TRBV12-4 with TRBJ1-1, with D maybe TRBD1 (6 bases). This CDR3 has 11 residues. V was trimmed by 7 bases and J by 6 bases, leaving 9 bases between them. This CDR3 is CASTWGPEAFF. Here the CDR3 DNA reads TGTGCCAGCACGTGGGGGCCTGAAGCTTTCTTT.

This clonotype was seen repeatedly, ten times or more. The CDR3 DNA sequence: TGTGCCAGCAGCTTTCGCCTAGCGGGAGCCGGGGAGCTGTTTTTT. This translates into CASSFRLAGAGELFF. The chain employs TRBV11-2 and TRBJ2-2; 10 nucleotides align to TRBD2. After removal of 3 bases from V and 6 bases from J, the junction contained 4 bases not matched to a gene. CDR1 and CDR2 (germline): SGHAT, FQNNGV. CDR3 length equals 15 residues. The complete variable domain, with remaining parts taken from reference TRBV11-2 and TRBJ2-2, reads EAGVAQSPRYKIIEKRQSVAFWCNPISGHATLYWYQQILGQGPKLLIQFQNNGVVDDSQLPKDRFSAERLKGVDSTLKIQPAKLEDSAVYLCASSFRLAGAGELFFGEGSRLTVL.

This chain connects TRBV6-6 to TRBJ2-2, with TRBD1 matching over 7 bases. The CDR3 extends over 13 amino acids. Looked up from germline, CDR1 is MNHNY and CDR2 is SVGAGI (reference sequence). V trimming: 7 bases; J trimming: 6 bases; junction bases outside the gene matches: 5. In DNA form, the CDR3 reads TGTGCCAGCACCGTAAGGGGGCCCGGGGAGCTGTTTTTT. It is translated as CASTVRGPGELFF.

This clonotype was detected a few times. The gene calls are TRBV4-2 and TRBJ1-6; tentative D call: TRBD1 (6 bases). V was clipped by 0 bases and J by 10 bases, with 16 bases between them. The CDR3 contains 16 residues. Germline CDR1 and CDR2: LGHNA and YNFKEQ. DNA for the CDR3: TGTGCCAGCAGCCAAGATCTTTCCAGGGGTGGATCACCCCTCCACTTT. Protein sequence: CASSQDLSRGGSPLHF.

The chain uses TRBV20-1 and TRBJ2-1; D is undetermined. Trimming shortened V by 3 bases and J by 6 bases, and 12 bases separated the two germline ends. The CDR3 runs 13 residues. Germline CDR1 is DFQATT and CDR2 is SNEGSKA (reference sequence). CDR3 sequence: CSARPLVGNEQFF. In nucleotides, the CDR3 is TGCAGTGCTAGGCCTTTGGTAGGCAATGAGCAGTTCTTC.

In its sample, this clonotype was seen a few times. This rearrangement joins TRBV7-9 to TRBJ2-7; TRBD2 matches 9 bases. The CDR3 has 17 amino acids. Germline values: CDR1 SEHNR, CDR2 FQNEAQ (reference sequence). After removal of 1 base from V and 0 bases from J, the junction contained 7 bases not matched to a gene. The CDR3 spells CASSLGLAGTSSYEQYF. Written as DNA, the CDR3 is TGTGCCAGCAGCTTAGGCCTAGCGGGGACCAGCTCCTACGAGCAGTACTTC.

This chain uses TRBV5-1 with TRBJ1-2, with TRBD1 as a possible D gene (5 bases). V was pared by 0 bases and J by 4 bases, with 10 bases between. CDR1 is SGHRS, CDR2 YFSETQ, per germline. CDR3 length: 14 residues. This chain's CDR3 is CASSLDGDLYGYTF. The CDR3 DNA sequence: TGCGCCAGCAGCTTGGACGGGGACCTCTATGGCTACACCTTC.

A few counts support this clonotype. The rearrangement joins TRBV7-9 to TRBJ1-3; no clear D gene. The length of the CDR3 is 15 residues. Germline loops: CDR1 SEHNR, CDR2 FQNEAQ (reference sequence). V lost 1 base and J 4 bases, leaving 11 bases between the germline ends. This chain's CDR3 is CASSLDDRHGNTIYF. The CDR3 DNA sequence: TGTGCCAGCAGCTTAGACGATCGGCACGGAAACACCATATATTTT.

The chain joins TRBV12-3 or TRBV12-4 to TRBJ2-5; maybe TRBD1 (5 bases). There are 15 residues in the CDR3. Deletions cut 6 bases from V and 1 base from J, with 15 bases between. CDR3 sequence: CASSPQGRPQETQYF. The CDR3 DNA follows: TGTGCCAGCAGCCCGCAGGGCAGGCCCCAAGAGACCCAGTACTTC.